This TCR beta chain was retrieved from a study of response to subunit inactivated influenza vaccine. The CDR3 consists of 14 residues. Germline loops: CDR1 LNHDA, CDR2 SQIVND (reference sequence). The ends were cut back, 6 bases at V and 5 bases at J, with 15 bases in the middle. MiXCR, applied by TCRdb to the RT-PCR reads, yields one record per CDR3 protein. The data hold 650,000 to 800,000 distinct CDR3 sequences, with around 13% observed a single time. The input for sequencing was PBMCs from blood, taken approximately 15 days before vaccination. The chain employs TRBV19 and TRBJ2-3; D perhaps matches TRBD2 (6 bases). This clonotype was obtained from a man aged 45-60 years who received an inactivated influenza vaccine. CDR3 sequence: CASSPRRDLDTQYF. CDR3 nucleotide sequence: TGTGCCAGTAGCCCTCGGCGGGACTTAGATACGCAGTATTTT.